This T cell receptor (beta chain) was identified in a study of shared clonotypes between healthy human individuals. Study summary: Each donor had three CD4 naive, three CD4 memory, two CD8 naive and one CD8 memory plate. Notes on the study in general: In general, naive subsets displayed greater estimated richness than memory subsets did. The diversity represented, both genetic and in exposure history, was limited by few donors.

Concerning this clone itself: Its antigen remains unknown.

V was cut by 6 bases and J by 2 bases, with 13 bases left in between. The CDR3 spans 14 residues. Germline V gives CDR1 SNHLY, CDR2 FYNNEI. Some clones are missing from TCRdb's copy, which holds only in-frame ones; the method was immunoSEQ multiplex PCR. The data show approximately 710,000 clones, less than 95% seen once. Specimen: memory CD8+ T cells from PBMCs. The sample's subset: CD45RO+ cells pooled with CCR7-negative TemRA cells. V usage is TRBV2 and J usage is TRBJ2-5; tentative D call: TRBD2 (5 bases). The clonotype originates from a man aged 18 to 29 in good health. Some clones in this sample may be carry-over from other donors' samples. CDR3 in amino acids: CASSSTRIQETQYF. CDR3 coding DNA: TGTGCCAGCAGCTCAACTAGAATTCAAGAGACCCAGTACTTC.